The rows below give T cell receptor beta chains drawn from one sample of a study of blood T cell repertoires in COVID-19. The assay was immunoSEQ multiplex PCR, and TCRdb's table has in-frame clones only and misses some. The table has tens of thousands of clones, about 86% seen once. Sequencing used peripheral blood. The receptors come from a woman older than 75 in a cohort sampled during active or convalescent COVID-19. Both conserved end residues are trimmed from each CDR3.

J: TRBJ1-1; V: TRBV6-6; CDR3: ASSYNGAGTEAF
J: TRBJ2-1; V: TRBV7-3; CDR3: ASSFRAGARDEQF
J: TRBJ2-3; V: TRBV11-3; CDR3: ASSSRDRGRPDTQY
J: TRBJ1-1; V: TRBV5-1; CDR3: ASSLEDRLAF
J: TRBJ2-1; V: TRBV10-3; CDR3: AISDSGDEQF
J: TRBJ1-4; V: TRBV19; CDR3: ASSGQGGREKLF
J: TRBJ1-4; V: TRBV10-1; CDR3: ASSEPFCPSQGHNEKLF
J: TRBJ2-1; V: TRBV7-9; CDR3: ASVGLTSQSSYNEQF
J: TRBJ2-5; V: TRBV3-1/TRBV3-2; CDR3: ASSQGTGGETQY
J: TRBJ2-1; V: TRBV5-1; CDR3: ASSLALAGVGNEQF
J: TRBJ2-1; V: TRBV3-1/TRBV3-2; CDR3: ASREAGGDNEQF
J: TRBJ1-5; V: TRBV2; CDR3: ASSELGLIDYSNQPQH
J: TRBJ1-5; V: TRBV5-4; CDR3: ASSSGGQPQH
J: TRBJ2-7; V: TRBV27; CDR3: ASKPPGGEQY
J: TRBJ1-5; V: TRBV4-1; CDR3: ASSQEDRGGNQPQH
J: TRBJ1-2; V: TRBV6-5; CDR3: ASSTPGLPSYGYT
J: TRBJ1-2; V: TRBV9; CDR3: ASSDPTDYGYT
J: TRBJ2-4; V: TRBV28; CDR3: ASSPGQGVGIQY
J: TRBJ1-1; V: TRBV5-1; CDR3: ASSLTGMNTEAF
J: TRBJ1-1; V: TRBV27; CDR3: ASSYRGENTEAF
J: TRBJ2-3; V: TRBV5-1; CDR3: ASSLDGGTGTQY
J: TRBJ2-1; V: TRBV5-6; CDR3: ASTSSGLYNEQF
J: TRBJ1-1; V: TRBV27; CDR3: ASSWADRNTEAF
J: TRBJ2-7; V: TRBV5-1; CDR3: ASSLVTSGRGEQY
J: TRBJ1-6; V: TRBV5-1; CDR3: ASSLKGQGGSPLH
J: TRBJ2-7; V: TRBV27; CDR3: ASSYALAGRTYEQY
J: TRBJ2-1; V: TRBV3-1/TRBV3-2; CDR3: ASSLQGLRPYNEQF
J: TRBJ2-5; V: TRBV25-1; CDR3: ASSEWWTSGTQY
J: TRBJ2-5; V: TRBV12-3/TRBV12-4; CDR3: ASTLGQQETQY
J: TRBJ1-4; V: TRBV7-9; CDR3: ASSPQGQKLF
J: TRBJ2-7; V: TRBV4-2; CDR3: ASSQDLAGVYEQY
J: TRBJ1-2; V: TRBV7-9; CDR3: ASSSGTGDYGYT
J: TRBJ2-3; V: TRBV30; CDR3: AWSGVSSGLSTDTQY
J: TRBJ1-2; V: TRBV11-2; CDR3: ASSLAWTGDYGYT
J: TRBJ1-2; V: TRBV30; CDR3: AGGSGQGYYGYT
J: TRBJ1-2; V: TRBV7-9; CDR3: ASSPDSWYGYT